This section outlines one TCR beta chain sequence together with its context. The antigen is undetermined. The CDR3 length is 13 residues. The J segment lost 10 bases and the V segment lost 10 bases, leaving 10 bases of the junction unmatched. Germline CDR1 reads SNHLY; CDR2 reads FYNNEI. The data are from a study of cytomegalovirus exposure and HLA in healthy donors. Study background: Most genotyped donors, 81% of about 400, had Caucasian-associated genetic ancestry.

General study points: In all likelihood, a cluster of highly shared sequence variants was a sequencing artifact. The study put 150 to 200 TCR beta chains on its list as cytomegalovirus-associated.

Primers: 60 Vbeta forward and 13 Jbeta reverse. Assay used: immunoSEQ multiplex PCR; TCRdb lists only in-frame clones, some missing. This repertoire includes about 91,000 clones. The gene calls are TRBV2 and TRBJ2-1; 10 bases align to TRBD1. This receptor was identified in a woman in her twenties or thirties in good health and CMV-seronegative. Sequenced: PBMCs. The DNA of the CDR3 is TGTGCCATACGACAGGGGGCTGAGGGAGAGCAGTTCTTC. Amino acids: CAIRQGAEGEQFF.